This paragraph covers one TCR beta chain sequence. In the authors' methods: Estimation of nucleated cell counts relied on the amplification of reference gene primers. TCRdb's copy holds only in-frame clones and misses some; the assay was immunoSEQ multiplex PCR. V and J calls plus clone size are reproduced from that table; the DNA served to infer D and trimming. Seen here are 73,000 or so clones, 80% to 85% observed once, and the top ten hold about 5%. Germline V gives CDR1 ENHRY, CDR2 SYGVKD. V shed 11 bases and J 3 bases; nucleotides not matched to a gene: 8. The CDR3 consists of 13 residues. This specimen comes from a study of blood T cell repertoires in COVID-19. For the study at large: From the United States, Italy and Spain came samples of acute and convalescent COVID-19. The cDNA or gDNA used as material had been derived from T cells, B-cell-depleted T cells, or PBMCs.

The sequence came from a woman aged 60-70 years with acute or convalescent COVID-19. Sequenced material: peripheral blood. This rearrangement joins TRBV10-3 to TRBJ1-2; 8 bases are a match to TRBD1. The CDR3 here is CALGGQGDYGYTF. In DNA, the CDR3 is TGTGCCCTGGGAGGACAGGGCGACTATGGCTACACCTTC.